This T cell receptor (beta chain) was observed in a study of early T cells in non-severe SARS-CoV-2 infection. Background on the study: Chains from this unsorted whole-blood bulk RNA could not be paired.

Molecules of cDNA were individually given unique molecular identifiers that were attached to them. TCRdb itself ran the 5' RACE reads through MiXCR, one entry per CDR3 protein. The sample has around 33,000 distinct CDR3 sequences, around 7% seen once; the top ten hold about 3.8%. This CDR3 comprises 16 residues. Per germline, CDR1 SGHAT and CDR2 FQNNGV. The V segment lost 6 bases and the J segment 5 bases; nucleotides outside the gene matches: 10. This clonotype appeared a few times. The J gene is TRBJ1-6, the V gene TRBV11-2; 7 nucleotides align to TRBD1. The sequence was obtained from an adult who was a healthcare worker with PCR-confirmed SARS-CoV-2 infection or an uninfected control (not recorded which). Sequencing was performed on whole blood. The CDR3 DNA sequence: TGTGCCAGCAGGATCACAGCGGGACAGAATAATTCACCCCTCCACTTT. Translated, it gives CASRITAGQNNSPLHF. The whole variable domain, filled in from reference TRBV11-2 and TRBJ1-6, reads EAGVAQSPRYKIIEKRQSVAFWCNPISGHATLYWYQQILGQGPKLLIQFQNNGVVDDSQLPKDRFSAERLKGVDSTLKIQPAKLEDSAVYLCASRITAGQNNSPLHFGNGTRLTVT.